This T cell receptor (beta chain) was sequenced for a study of blood T cells in healthy people across ages. Overall study context: Template switching captured about one barcoded beta molecule per two T cells.

As for this clonotype: What it recognizes is unknown.

This CDR3 spans 12 amino acids. Per germline, CDR1 MNHEY and CDR2 SMNVEV (reference sequence). V gave up 2 bases and J gave up 10 bases, with 10 bases separating them. Together with a sample-barcoded 5' primer, a J-beta primer mix was included in a second PCR lasting about 6 to 12 cycles. Each single sample gave us at least 3 million CDR3-containing paired-end reads. TCRdb re-derived calls from the 5' RACE reads in MiXCR, one entry per CDR3 protein. Of roughly 680,000 distinct CDR3 sequences listed, more than 40% are singletons. Study-wide findings and caveats: Long-lived and aged donors differed, with more naive CD4+ cells and higher diversity in the long-lived.

The material sequenced was blood. The source is a woman between 55 and 75 years old in good health. The V gene is TRBV27, the J gene TRBJ2-3, with D perhaps assigned TRBD1 or TRBD2 (5 bases each). This CDR3 is CASSLEGRAQYF. The CDR3 nucleotides read TGTGCCAGCAGTTTAGAGGGCAGGGCGCAGTATTTT.